The text below deals with one TCR beta chain. The target antigen is unknown. The data belong to a study of blood T cells in healthy people across ages. Points from the study as a whole: Reliance upon unsorted PBMCs precluded definitive naive versus antigen-experienced comparison.

With a J-beta primer mix and a sample-barcoded 5' primer, a second PCR ran about 6 to 11 cycles. TCRdb reanalysed the 5' RACE reads using MiXCR and keeps one entry per CDR3 protein. The sample comprises roughly 800,000 distinct CDR3 sequences, about 25% of which are singletons, and approximately 3.7% rests with the top ten. CDR1 and CDR2 (germline): MNHNY, SVGAGI (reference sequence). V lost 3 bases and J 5 bases, leaving 14 bases between the germline ends. There are 14 residues in the CDR3. These same records also appear under a second study, on T cells of mothers and their children. In that study: Amplification in the second PCR used the M1S primer, which added sample barcodes and 2-4 random nucleotides.

This clonotype was obtained from a boy under 18 in good health. Material for sequencing was blood. The chain has TRBV6-6 and TRBJ2-7; tentatively, D is TRBD1 or TRBD2 (5 bases each). The DNA of the CDR3 is TGTGCCAGCAGTTATTCGGGGCTCAACCACGAGCAGTACTTC. It yields the protein CASSYSGLNHEQYF.